This T cell receptor (beta chain) was profiled in a study of glioma-infiltrating T cells. The CDR3 has 13 residues. V lost 11 bases to trimming and J lost 6 bases, with 18 bases between them. CDR1 MDHEN and CDR2 SYDVKM come from the germline V gene. Using RNA template, CDR3s of TCR alpha and beta were amplified with iRepertoire arm-PCR. Input was 100-400 ng of tissue mRNA or PBMC total RNA. TCRdb reprocessed the multiplex PCR reads with MiXCR, giving one entry per CDR3 protein. The table lists some 160,000 distinct CDR3 sequences, roughly two fifths of them singletons. Overall study findings and caveats: Very few CDR3 sequences were shared between tissue and blood. Gliomas, especially low-grade, showed above-expected tissue-blood divergence; non-neoplastic patients showed below.

There are many counts of this clonotype. What it binds is unknown. The sequence was obtained from a human donor with low-grade glioma or glioblastoma, undergoing nonglioma brain surgery, or in good health (not recorded which). The sample was glioma tissue, nonneoplastic brain tissue, or PBMCs (not recorded which). The chain has TRBV28 and TRBJ2-3; D could derive from TRBD1 or TRBD2 (5 bases each). Here the CDR3 DNA reads TGTGCCTCAAGTGGGGGTATGCACGATACGCAGTATTTT. Translation gives CASSGGMHDTQYF.